The clone carrying this T cell receptor (beta chain) was observed a handful of times. Its cognate antigen is unknown. Mismatch with germline at one junction end may stem from a read error. This sample stems from a study of cytomegalovirus exposure and HLA in healthy donors. The study, taken as a whole, reports: Across HLA loci, a later analysis found differing TCR association rates, with DRB1 most and HLA-C fewest. Within an earlier analysis, most TCR beta V segments proved productive either about 90% or about 30% of the time. There were a few CMV-associated chains whose specificity for CMV antigens was confirmed in vitro. Later analysis suggested most CMV-associated TCR beta chains were HLA-restricted.

CDR1 and CDR2 from the germline V gene are SNHLY and FYNNEI. This CDR3 comprises 13 residues. Researchers ran the PCR with 60 Vbeta and 13 Jbeta primers. Using immunoSEQ multiplex PCR, the repertoire was profiled, and TCRdb retains in-frame clones only, with some absent. The sample has 150,000 or so clones; about three quarters are singletons. The sequence was collected from a girl aged 10 to 17 in good health and CMV-seronegative. The rearrangement uses TRBV2 and TRBJ1-1; no firm D call. The sequencing sample was made of PBMCs. CDR3 sequence (DNA): TGTGCCAGCGGTGAATGGCCCAACCCTGAAGCTTTCTTT. Translating it yields CASGEWPNPEAFF.